One and the same sample provided the 13 T cell receptor beta chains below, sequenced in a study of cytomegalovirus exposure and HLA in healthy donors. It was with 60 Vbeta and 13 Jbeta primers that the PCR ran. The table came from immunoSEQ multiplex PCR; TCRdb's copy has only in-frame clones and leaves some out. The specimen's table records around 100,000 clones. Sequences were obtained from PBMCs. These TCRs come from a man aged 35-49 years in good health and CMV-seronegative.

The chain uses TRBV9 and TRBJ2-5; TRBD1 aligns across 12 bases. Trimming removed 3 bases from V and 5 bases from J; junction bases left unmatched: 8. The CDR3 length is 16 residues. The germline V gene has CDR1 SGDLS and CDR2 YYNGEE. The CDR3 bases are TGTGCCAGCAGCGAGGGGGGACAGGGGGCGCTTGAGACCCAGTACTTC. This encodes CASSEGGQGALETQYF.

The chain carries TRBV30 and TRBJ2-1; 9 bases align to TRBD2. Germline assignment: CDR1 GTSNPN and CDR2 SVGIG (reference sequence). With V trimmed by 2 bases and J by 8 bases, 7 bases remained unmatched. The CDR3 loop spans 14 amino acids. The CDR3 DNA reads as TGTGCCTGGAGTCCGGGACTAGCACCGGATGAGCAGTTCTTC. Amino acid sequence: CAWSPGLAPDEQFF.

V gene TRBV7-7 combines with J gene TRBJ2-7, with 10 bases that match TRBD1. CDR1 and CDR2 (germline): SSHAT, FNYEAQ (reference sequence). The CDR3 runs 15 residues. The V segment lost 5 bases and the J segment 4 bases; nucleotides outside the gene matches: 8. The CDR3 protein is CASSVRGQGNYEQYF. The CDR3 DNA is TGTGCCAGCAGCGTACGGGGACAGGGGAATTACGAGCAGTACTTC. Drawing the rest from reference TRBV7-7 and TRBJ2-7, the complete variable domain is GAGVSQSPRYKVTKRGQDVTLRCDPISSHATLYWYQQALGQGPEFLTYFNYEAQPDKSGLPSDRFSAERPEGSISTLTIQRTEQRDSAMYRCASSVRGQGNYEQYFGPGTRLTVT.

The V call is TRBV28, the J call TRBJ1-2; TRBD1 agrees at 8 bases. The CDR3 runs to 16 residues. CDR1 and CDR2 from the germline V gene are MDHEN and SYDVKM. V dropped 4 bases and J dropped 2; count of bases not matched to a gene: 9. The CDR3 sequence is CASSSPGQGLNYGYTF. Written as DNA, the CDR3 is TGTGCCAGCAGTTCCCCCGGACAGGGATTAAACTATGGCTACACCTTC.

The CDR3 coding sequence is TGTGCCAGCACGGTCAGGGTTGGCCAGCCCCAGCATTTT. Translation gives CASTVRVGQPQHF. V usage is TRBV2 and J usage is TRBJ1-5; D is perhaps TRBD1 (5 bases). The CDR3 is 13 residues long. V lost 7 bases and J 7 bases, leaving 14 bases between the germline ends. Germline V CDR1 and CDR2: SNHLY, FYNNEI.

The chain links TRBV27 to TRBJ1-2, with 7 bases that match TRBD1. The germline gives CDR1 MNHEY, CDR2 SMNVEV (reference sequence). The CDR3 length is 14 residues. V lost 7 bases, J lost 2 bases, and 7 bases stayed unmatched. CDR3 amino acids: CASTSVRGNYGYTF. The CDR3 DNA is TGTGCCAGCACCTCCGTCAGGGGGAACTATGGCTACACCTTC.

The rearrangement joins TRBV9 to TRBJ2-7, with TRBD1 identical over 9 bases. Trimming removed 0 bases from V and 0 bases from J; junction bases left unmatched: 4. Germline CDR1 and CDR2: SGDLS and YYNGEE. CDR3 length: 16 residues. CDR3 in DNA: TGTGCCAGCAGCGTAGGCCAGGGACAGGGCTCCTACGAGCAGTACTTC. Amino acids: CASSVGQGQGSYEQYF.

The chain carries TRBV7-9 and TRBJ1-6, with TRBD1 as a possible D gene (6 bases). V was trimmed by 4 bases and J by 10 bases, leaving 14 bases between them. This CDR3 is 14 amino acids long. Per germline, CDR1 SEHNR and CDR2 FQNEAQ (reference sequence). CDR3 nucleotides: TGTGCCAGCAGCTCCGAGACAGGTTTCTCACCCCTCCACTTT. Its protein product is CASSSETGFSPLHF.

This chain uses TRBV28 with TRBJ1-4; no clear D. Germline V gene lookup returns CDR1 MDHEN and CDR2 SYDVKM. CDR3 length: 12 residues. V was pared by 2 bases and J by 4 bases, with 2 bases between. The CDR3: CASSLLNEKLFF. CDR3 sequence (DNA): TGTGCCAGCAGTTTACTTAATGAAAAACTGTTTTTT.

The genes are TRBV7-9 and TRBJ2-1; D might be TRBD2 (5 bases). CDR3 size: 11 residues. V lost 5 bases and J lost 8, with 7 bases in between. Per the germline V gene, CDR1 is SEHNR and CDR2 is FQNEAQ (reference sequence). In DNA form, the CDR3 reads TGTGCCAGCAGCCGGGGTGATGAGCAGTTCTTC. This encodes CASSRGDEQFF.

This chain joins TRBV2 and TRBJ1-5; the D gene is possibly TRBD1 (6 bases). Per the germline V gene, CDR1 is SNHLY and CDR2 is FYNNEI. Deletions cut 7 bases from V and 2 bases from J, with 21 bases between. CDR3 length: 17 amino acids. The DNA for the CDR3 is TGTGCCAGCATGGCGGGGGGCGCTTCGGGGGGCAATCAGCCCCAGCATTTT. This codes for CASMAGGASGGNQPQHF.

This chain connects TRBV14 to TRBJ2-7; TRBD2 matches at 7 bases. The CDR3 contains 16 residues. Germline V gives CDR1 SGHDN, CDR2 FVKESK. J gave up 1 base and V 3 bases, and 9 bases lay outside the gene matches. CDR3 region: CASSHVLASRSYEQYF. The CDR3 coding sequence is TGTGCCAGCAGCCATGTACTAGCGTCGAGATCCTACGAGCAGTACTTC.

The chain couples TRBV19 to TRBJ2-1, with D possibly TRBD2 on 6 matching bases. The V gene's germline CDR1 is LNHDA and CDR2 SQIVND (reference sequence). The CDR3 is 13 amino acids. V lost 6 bases, J lost 10 bases, and 16 bases lay in between. This chain's CDR3 is CASSWDSLGEQFF. The DNA of the CDR3 is TGTGCCAGTAGCTGGGACTCCCTCGGGGAGCAGTTCTTC.